The rows below give T cell receptor beta chains drawn from one sample of a study of cytomegalovirus exposure and HLA in healthy donors. Using immunoSEQ multiplex PCR, the repertoire was profiled, and TCRdb retains in-frame clones only, with some absent. The sample lists 200,000 or so clones, under 90% occurring once. Sequencing used PBMCs. The source of these receptors is a boy between 2 and 15 years old in good health and CMV-seronegative. The CDR3 runs from the conserved cysteine through the conserved F or W. The order of the fields is D gene, clone size, J gene, V gene, CDR3 DNA, CDR3 protein. A D gene is named only where the DNA matches it firmly. Size values are once, few and many counts, or a class for expanded clones, and some rows have none.

D gene: -; clone size: -; J gene: TRBJ1-1; V gene: TRBV10-3; CDR3 DNA: TGTGCCATCAGTGAAGGGGCCAGAGAAGCTTTCTTT; CDR3 protein: CAISEGAREAFF
D gene: -; clone size: -; J gene: TRBJ2-1; V gene: TRBV7-2; CDR3 DNA: TGTGCCAGCAGCTTCCGGGACACACACTACTCCTACAATGAGCAGTTCTTC; CDR3 protein: CASSFRDTHYSYNEQFF
D gene: TRBD1; clone size: -; J gene: TRBJ1-1; V gene: TRBV4-2; CDR3 DNA: TGTGCCAGCAGCCGGTGGACAGGACCTGAAGCTTTCTTT; CDR3 protein: CASSRWTGPEAFF
D gene: TRBD1; clone size: few; J gene: TRBJ1-2; V gene: TRBV10-3; CDR3 DNA: TGTGCCATCAGTGAGTCGAGGGGACAGTTCTATGGCTACACCTTC; CDR3 protein: CAISESRGQFYGYTF
D gene: TRBD1; clone size: -; J gene: TRBJ2-2; V gene: TRBV18; CDR3 DNA: TGTGCCAGCCTACAGGGGGCCCTAAACACCGGGGAGCTGTTTTTT; CDR3 protein: CASLQGALNTGELFF
D gene: -; clone size: -; J gene: TRBJ1-5; V gene: TRBV5-5; CDR3 DNA: TGTGCCAGCAGCTTGGCGTGGGGGCTTCCCAATCAGCCCCAGCATTTT; CDR3 protein: CASSLAWGLPNQPQHF
D gene: -; clone size: once; J gene: TRBJ1-1; V gene: TRBV4-1; CDR3 DNA: TGCGCCAGCAGCCACGGAGAGAACACTGAAGCTTTCTTT; CDR3 protein: CASSHGENTEAFF
D gene: -; clone size: -; J gene: TRBJ2-1; V gene: TRBV6-6; CDR3 DNA: TGTGCCAGCAGTTACCACCGGGACTCTTCTTTCAATGAGCAGTTCTTC; CDR3 protein: CASSYHRDSSFNEQFF
D gene: -; clone size: -; J gene: TRBJ1-1; V gene: TRBV19; CDR3 DNA: TGTGCCAGTAGTATCCCCCGGGGGGGTGGCACTGAAGCTTTCTTT; CDR3 protein: CASSIPRGGGTEAFF
D gene: -; clone size: -; J gene: TRBJ1-2; V gene: TRBV5-6; CDR3 DNA: TGTGCCAGCAGCACCGAACAGGGTTTGGGTGGCTACACCTTC; CDR3 protein: CASSTEQGLGGYTF
D gene: TRBD1; clone size: -; J gene: TRBJ1-3; V gene: TRBV5-6; CDR3 DNA: TGTGCCAGCAGCTTAAGGGGGCCTGGAAACACCATATATTTT; CDR3 protein: CASSLRGPGNTIYF
D gene: -; clone size: -; J gene: TRBJ1-1; V gene: TRBV7-6; CDR3 DNA: TGTGCCAGCAGCTTAGACGGAGGAATGGCCACTGAAGCTTTCTTT; CDR3 protein: CASSLDGGMATEAFF
D gene: -; clone size: -; J gene: TRBJ2-5; V gene: TRBV18; CDR3 DNA: TGTGCCAGCTCAAACAGGGATCAAGAGACCCAGTACTTC; CDR3 protein: CASSNRDQETQYF
D gene: -; clone size: -; J gene: TRBJ1-5; V gene: TRBV18; CDR3 DNA: TGTGCCAGCTCACCAGCAATAGGGGCTGGCAATCAGCCCCAGCATTTT; CDR3 protein: CASSPAIGAGNQPQHF
D gene: -; clone size: -; J gene: TRBJ1-4; V gene: TRBV5-5; CDR3 DNA: TGTGCCAGCAGCGCTGGGGTAGGGGCGGGGGAAAAACTGTTTTTT; CDR3 protein: CASSAGVGAGEKLFF
D gene: -; clone size: -; J gene: TRBJ2-3; V gene: TRBV2; CDR3 DNA: TGTGCCAGCAGTGCCAGCGGAACAGATACGCAGTATTTT; CDR3 protein: CASSASGTDTQYF
D gene: -; clone size: -; J gene: TRBJ2-5; V gene: TRBV12-5; CDR3 DNA: TGTGCTAGTGGTCTCCAAGAGACCCAGTACTTC; CDR3 protein: CASGLQETQYF
D gene: -; clone size: -; J gene: TRBJ2-3; V gene: TRBV2; CDR3 DNA: TGTGCCAGCAGGCGGGGTCCCACAGATACGCAGTATTTT; CDR3 protein: CASRRGPTDTQYF
D gene: TRBD1; clone size: once; J gene: TRBJ1-1; V gene: TRBV18; CDR3 DNA: TGTGCCAGTGCGACAGGGATGAACACTGAAGCTTTCTTT; CDR3 protein: CASATGMNTEAFF
D gene: -; clone size: -; J gene: TRBJ2-5; V gene: TRBV4-2; CDR3 DNA: TGTGCCAGCAGCCAAGATTTCGAGCGAGGCCAGTACTTC; CDR3 protein: CASSQDFERGQYF
D gene: -; clone size: -; J gene: TRBJ1-5; V gene: TRBV2; CDR3 DNA: TGTGCCAGCAGTGAGTACAGGGCGCGGATAAATCAGCCCCAGCATTTT; CDR3 protein: CASSEYRARINQPQHF
D gene: -; clone size: -; J gene: TRBJ2-7; V gene: TRBV7-2; CDR3 DNA: TGTGCCAGCAGCCCCGAGGCTCCGCTTCAGCAGTACTTC; CDR3 protein: CASSPEAPLQQYF
D gene: TRBD2; clone size: -; J gene: TRBJ2-3; V gene: TRBV5-1; CDR3 DNA: TGCGCCAGCAGCTTGGGGACTAGCGGGAGAGATACGCAGTATTTT; CDR3 protein: CASSLGTSGRDTQYF